These T cell receptor beta chains were read from a single sample in a study of Graves' ophthalmopathy and Graves' hyperthyroidism. TCRdb re-analysed the multiplex PCR reads in MiXCR, keeping a single row per CDR3 protein. The sample yields around 1.1 million distinct CDR3 sequences, about 36% seen once. Sequenced material: peripheral blood or thyroid tissue (not recorded which). These receptors originate from an adult man with Graves' hyperthyroidism. Each CDR3 is given without its conserved first and last residue.

V	J	CDR3
TRBV7-2	TRBJ2-7	TSSTTAGGPFEQY
TRBV10-3	TRBJ2-5	GISARDGGRQETQY
TRBV20-1	TRBJ1-6	SAPPPGGTLASPLH
TRBV5-1	TRBJ1-5	AKQHRDSNFGDQPQH
TRBV20-1	TRBJ1-1	SARARL
TRBV7-9	TRBJ2-3	ASSLGGRGGTDTQY
TRBV11-2	TRBJ1-1	ASSRRITGHWNTEAF
TRBV20-1	TRBJ1-4	SAIERTGVNEKLF
TRBV7-2	TRBJ2-5	ASSLNGLAQY
TRBV27	TRBJ2-7	ASSFNPSYEQY
TRBV2	TRBJ2-7	ASSDSTAAYEQY
TRBV20-1	TRBJ1-4	SARGTSGSEKLF
TRBV15	TRBJ2-7	ATSGGLGSYEQY
TRBV29-1	TRBJ2-7	SVVDRPGSSYEQY
TRBV18	TRBJ2-7	ASSMAGVSEQY
TRBV20-1	TRBJ1-5	SAREQGLKGNQPQH
TRBV7-8	TRBJ2-2	ASSASGTGMILRELF
TRBV7-9	TRBJ1-1	ASSSTRGRFTEAF
TRBV12-3/TRBV12-4	TRBJ2-2	ASTGPSGDTGELF
TRBV11-2	TRBJ2-7	ASSPTSGLDQY
TRBV5-6	TRBJ1-4	ASSFGNRGRLELF
TRBV29-1	TRBJ2-7	SVESGTGPYEQY
TRBV29-1	TRBJ1-1	SVETGLLRAF
TRBV29-1	TRBJ1-2	SVGGSGKNYGYT
TRBV14	TRBJ1-2	ASSQGSGSLYGYT
TRBV19	TRBJ2-7	ASKRGQDSYEQY
TRBV20-1	TRBJ1-5	SATGTGDNQPQH
TRBV10-3	TRBJ1-1	AIRDAPGVNTEAF
TRBV6-5	TRBJ1-4	ASSYRQGSTNEKLF
TRBV29-1	TRBJ1-1	STRQGLPTEAF
TRBV7-2	TRBJ2-5	ASSLDGWETQY
TRBV10-3	TRBJ2-7	AISPGDSYEQY
TRBV6-5	TRBJ2-7	ASSYSVQGANKQY
TRBV7-9	TRBJ2-7	ASSPVGGRQQY
TRBV4-3	TRBJ1-1	ASSQVSSLNTEAF
TRBV6-1	TRBJ2-7	ASTSPRGGHEQY
TRBV4-3	TRBJ2-7	ASSQGDGSSYEQY
TRBV5-1	TRBJ2-7	ASSPGTMGTYEQY
TRBV9	TRBJ2-7	ASSVGDRGYHEQY
TRBV20-1	TRBJ2-5	SAKNLANHETQY
TRBV29-1	TRBJ2-7	SGRGSSYEQY
TRBV6-6	TRBJ2-2	ASTDLGQGTGELF
TRBV7-2	TRBJ2-6	ASSLGDSGEAGANVLT
TRBV7-8	TRBJ2-5	ASSLTIAGVKVTQY
TRBV12-3/TRBV12-4	TRBJ1-5	ASRQGYQPQH
TRBV5-4	TRBJ1-2	ASSWVGYT
TRBV9	TRBJ2-2	ASSVLAGDVGELF
TRBV7-9	TRBJ1-3	ASSLVRNTIY
TRBV6-5	TRBJ1-4	ASSYGGFNEKLF
TRBV6-5	TRBJ2-2	ASSKSAGAAGELF
TRBV6-5	TRBJ2-7	ASSLVMERAWGEQY
TRBV12-3/TRBV12-4	TRBJ2-2	ASSLTSGSKELF
TRBV29-1	TRBJ1-1	SVEGEDGEAF
TRBV2	TRBJ2-7	ASSRDYEQY
TRBV6-2/TRBV6-3	TRBJ2-7	AIGRSANYEQY